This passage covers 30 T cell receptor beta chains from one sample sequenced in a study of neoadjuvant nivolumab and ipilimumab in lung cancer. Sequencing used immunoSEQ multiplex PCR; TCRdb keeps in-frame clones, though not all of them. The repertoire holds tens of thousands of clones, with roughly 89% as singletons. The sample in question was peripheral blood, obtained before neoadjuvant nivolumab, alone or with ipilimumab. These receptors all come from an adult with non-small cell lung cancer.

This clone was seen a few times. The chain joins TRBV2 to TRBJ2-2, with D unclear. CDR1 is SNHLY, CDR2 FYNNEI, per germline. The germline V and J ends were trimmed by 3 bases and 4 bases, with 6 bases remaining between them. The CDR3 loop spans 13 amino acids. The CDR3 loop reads CASSDISTGELFF. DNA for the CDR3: TGTGCCAGCAGTGACATCAGCACCGGGGAGCTGTTTTTT.

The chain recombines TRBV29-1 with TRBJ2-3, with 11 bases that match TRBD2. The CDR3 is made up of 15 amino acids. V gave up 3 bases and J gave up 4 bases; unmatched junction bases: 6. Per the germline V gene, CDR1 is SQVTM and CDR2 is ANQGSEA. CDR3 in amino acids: CSVEKASGRPDTQYF. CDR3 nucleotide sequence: TGCAGCGTTGAGAAGGCTAGCGGGAGGCCAGATACGCAGTATTTT.

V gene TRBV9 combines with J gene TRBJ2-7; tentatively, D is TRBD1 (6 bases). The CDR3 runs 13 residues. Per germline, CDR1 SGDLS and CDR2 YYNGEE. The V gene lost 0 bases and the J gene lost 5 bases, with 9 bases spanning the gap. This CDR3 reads CASSVAPGDEQYF. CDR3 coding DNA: TGTGCCAGCAGCGTAGCTCCAGGGGACGAGCAGTACTTC.

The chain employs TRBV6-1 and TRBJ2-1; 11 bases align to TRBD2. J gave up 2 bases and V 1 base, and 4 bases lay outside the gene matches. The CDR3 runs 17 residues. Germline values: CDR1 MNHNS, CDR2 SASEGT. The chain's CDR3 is CASSEVTSGRTYNEQFF. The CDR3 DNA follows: TGTGCCAGCAGTGAAGTTACTAGCGGGAGAACCTACAATGAGCAGTTCTTC.

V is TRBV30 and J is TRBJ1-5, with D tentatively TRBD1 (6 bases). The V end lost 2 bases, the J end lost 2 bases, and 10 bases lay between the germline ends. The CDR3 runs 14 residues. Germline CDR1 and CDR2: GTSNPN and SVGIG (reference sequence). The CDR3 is CAWSKQGGNQPQHF. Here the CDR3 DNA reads TGTGCCTGGAGTAAACAGGGCGGCAATCAGCCCCAGCATTTT. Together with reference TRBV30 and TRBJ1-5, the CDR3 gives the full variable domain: SQTIHQWPATLVQPVGSPLSLECTVEGTSNPNLYWYRQAAGRGLQLLFYSVGIGQISSEVPQNLSASRPQDRQFILSSKKLLLSDSGFYLCAWSKQGGNQPQHFGDGTRLSIL.

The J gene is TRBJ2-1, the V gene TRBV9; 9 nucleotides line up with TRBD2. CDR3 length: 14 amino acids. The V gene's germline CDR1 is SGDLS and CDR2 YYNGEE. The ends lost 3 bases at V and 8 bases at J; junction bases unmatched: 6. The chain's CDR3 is CASSAGTSPHEQFF. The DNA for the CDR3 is TGTGCCAGCAGCGCCGGGACTAGCCCTCATGAGCAGTTCTTC.

CDR3 nucleotide sequence: TGTGCCAGTAGTATCCGATTCCAGTTAAATCAGCCCCAGCATTTT. Translating gives CASSIRFQLNQPQHF. The genes are TRBV19 and TRBJ1-5; D unclear. Germline V gene data show CDR1 as LNHDA and CDR2 as SQIVND (reference sequence). Between the trimmed V and J ends, which lost 3 bases and 4 bases, there was a span of 13 bases. CDR3 length equals 15 residues.

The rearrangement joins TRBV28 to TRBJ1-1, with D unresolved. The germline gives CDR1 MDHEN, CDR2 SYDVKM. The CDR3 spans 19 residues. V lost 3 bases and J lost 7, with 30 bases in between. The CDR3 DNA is TGTGCCAGCAGTTTCAGCGTAGGAAGCAATGAATGGCGTCTTATTGAAGCTTTCTTT. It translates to CASSFSVGSNEWRLIEAFF.

The CDR3 protein is CASRAQETQYF. The DNA for the CDR3 is TGTGCCAGCCGGGCCCAGGAGACCCAGTACTTC. This rearrangement joins TRBV2 to TRBJ2-5; D remains ambiguous. The V and J ends lost 8 bases and 5 bases respectively, with 9 bases between them. In germline, CDR1 is SNHLY, CDR2 FYNNEI. The CDR3 covers 11 residues.

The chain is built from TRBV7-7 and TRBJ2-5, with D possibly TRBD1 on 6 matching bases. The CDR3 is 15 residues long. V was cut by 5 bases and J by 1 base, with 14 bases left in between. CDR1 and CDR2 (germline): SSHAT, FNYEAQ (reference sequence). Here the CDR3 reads CASSVRGGTQETQYF. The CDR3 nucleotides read TGTGCCAGCAGCGTCCGAGGGGGAACCCAAGAGACCCAGTACTTC. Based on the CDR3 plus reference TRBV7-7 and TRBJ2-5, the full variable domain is GAGVSQSPRYKVTKRGQDVTLRCDPISSHATLYWYQQALGQGPEFLTYFNYEAQPDKSGLPSDRFSAERPEGSISTLTIQRTEQRDSAMYRCASSVRGGTQETQYFGPGTRLLVL.

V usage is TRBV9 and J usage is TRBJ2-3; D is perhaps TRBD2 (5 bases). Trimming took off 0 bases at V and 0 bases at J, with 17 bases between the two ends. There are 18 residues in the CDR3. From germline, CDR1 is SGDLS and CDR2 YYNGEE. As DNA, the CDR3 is TGTGCCAGCAGCGTAGCTCCAGCGGATAATCCTAGCACAGATACGCAGTATTTT. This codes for CASSVAPADNPSTDTQYF.

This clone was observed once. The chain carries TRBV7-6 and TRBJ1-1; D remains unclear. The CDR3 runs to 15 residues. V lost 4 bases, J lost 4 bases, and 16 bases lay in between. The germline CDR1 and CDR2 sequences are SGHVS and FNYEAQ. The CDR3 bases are TGTGCCAGCAGCTCGTCATTGGGCGAGGGCACTGAAGCTTTCTTT. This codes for CASSSSLGEGTEAFF.

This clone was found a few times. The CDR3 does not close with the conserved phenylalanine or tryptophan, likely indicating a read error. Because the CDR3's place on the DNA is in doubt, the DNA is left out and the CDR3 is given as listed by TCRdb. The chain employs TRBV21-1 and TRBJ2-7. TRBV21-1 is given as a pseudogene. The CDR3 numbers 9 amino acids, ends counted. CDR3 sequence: CASSLRGEY.

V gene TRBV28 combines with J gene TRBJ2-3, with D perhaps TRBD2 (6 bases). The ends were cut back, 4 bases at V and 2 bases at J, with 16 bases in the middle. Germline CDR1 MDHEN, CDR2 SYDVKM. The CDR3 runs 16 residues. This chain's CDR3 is CASSWARDFLTDTQYF. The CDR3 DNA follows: TGTGCCAGCAGTTGGGCGAGGGACTTCCTCACAGATACGCAGTATTTT.

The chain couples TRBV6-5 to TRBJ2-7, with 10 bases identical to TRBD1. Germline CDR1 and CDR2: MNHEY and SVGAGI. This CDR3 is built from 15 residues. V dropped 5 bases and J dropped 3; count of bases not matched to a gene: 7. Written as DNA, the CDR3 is TGTGCCAGCAGTCGCGACGGGACAGGGGACTACGAGCAGTACTTC. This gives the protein CASSRDGTGDYEQYF.

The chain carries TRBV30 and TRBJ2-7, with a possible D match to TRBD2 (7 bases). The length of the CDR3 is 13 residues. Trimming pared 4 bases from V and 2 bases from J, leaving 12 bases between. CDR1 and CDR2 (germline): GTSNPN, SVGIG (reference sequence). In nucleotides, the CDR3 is TGTGCCTGGAATAGGGGGGGACCCTACGAGCAGTACTTC. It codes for CAWNRGGPYEQYF.

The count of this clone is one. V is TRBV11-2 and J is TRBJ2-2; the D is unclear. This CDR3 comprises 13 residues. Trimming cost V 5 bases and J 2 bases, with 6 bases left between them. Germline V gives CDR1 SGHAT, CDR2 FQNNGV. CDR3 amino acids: CASSGRNTGELFF. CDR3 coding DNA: TGTGCCAGCAGCGGTAGAAACACCGGGGAGCTGTTTTTT.

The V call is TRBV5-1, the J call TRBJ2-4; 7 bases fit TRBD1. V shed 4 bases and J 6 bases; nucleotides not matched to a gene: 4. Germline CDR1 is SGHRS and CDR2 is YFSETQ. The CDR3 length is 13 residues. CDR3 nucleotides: TGCGCCAGCAGCCAAGACAGGGTAAACATTCAGTACTTC. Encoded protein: CASSQDRVNIQYF.

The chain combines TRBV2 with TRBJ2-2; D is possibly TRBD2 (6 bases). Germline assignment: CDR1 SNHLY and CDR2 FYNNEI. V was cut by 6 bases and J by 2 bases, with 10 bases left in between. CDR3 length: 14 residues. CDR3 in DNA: TGTGCCAGCAGGGGACTCGGAAACACCGGGGAGCTGTTTTTT. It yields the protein CASRGLGNTGELFF.

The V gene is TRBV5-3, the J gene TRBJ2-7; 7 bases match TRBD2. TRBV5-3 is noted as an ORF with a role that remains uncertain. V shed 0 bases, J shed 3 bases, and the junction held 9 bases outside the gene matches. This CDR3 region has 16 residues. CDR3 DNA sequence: TGTGCCAGAAGCTTGGTTTGGGCGGGAGTCGGCTACGAGCAGTACTTC. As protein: CARSLVWAGVGYEQYF.

The DNA for the CDR3 is TGCGCCAGCAGCTTTGGAACCATGGGCGGGAGAGACTCCTACGAGCAGTACTTC. Translated, it gives CASSFGTMGGRDSYEQYF. The rearrangement links TRBV5-1 to TRBJ2-7; 7 nucleotides agree with TRBD2. The CDR3 has 18 amino acids. Germline CDR1 is SGHRS and CDR2 is YFSETQ. Germline trimming cut 2 bases from V and 0 bases from J; bases unmatched to any gene: 14.

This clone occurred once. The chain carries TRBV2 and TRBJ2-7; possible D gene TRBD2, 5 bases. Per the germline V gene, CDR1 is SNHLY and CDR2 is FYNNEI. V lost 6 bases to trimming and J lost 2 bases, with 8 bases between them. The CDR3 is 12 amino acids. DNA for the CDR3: TGTGCCAGCAGCGGGGATCCCTACGAGCAGTACTTC. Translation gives CASSGDPYEQYF.

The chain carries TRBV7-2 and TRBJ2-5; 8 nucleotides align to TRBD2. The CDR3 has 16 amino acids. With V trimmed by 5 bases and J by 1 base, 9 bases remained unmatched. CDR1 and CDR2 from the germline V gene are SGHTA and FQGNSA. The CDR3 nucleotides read TGTGCCAGCAGCCTGGGAGTCCGGGAGGGCCAAGAGACCCAGTACTTC. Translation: CASSLGVREGQETQYF.

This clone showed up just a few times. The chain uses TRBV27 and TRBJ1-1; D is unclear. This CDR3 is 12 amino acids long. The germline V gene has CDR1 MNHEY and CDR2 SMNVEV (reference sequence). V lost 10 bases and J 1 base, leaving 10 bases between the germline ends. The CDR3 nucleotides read TGTGCCACCAGGAGGGCGAACACTGAAGCTTTCTTT. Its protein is CATRRANTEAFF.

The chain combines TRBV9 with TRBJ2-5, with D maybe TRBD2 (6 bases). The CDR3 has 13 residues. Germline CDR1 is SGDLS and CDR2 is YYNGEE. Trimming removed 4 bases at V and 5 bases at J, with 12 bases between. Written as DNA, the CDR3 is TGTGCCAGCAGCCCGGGAGTGGGGGAGACCCAGTACTTC. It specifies CASSPGVGETQYF.

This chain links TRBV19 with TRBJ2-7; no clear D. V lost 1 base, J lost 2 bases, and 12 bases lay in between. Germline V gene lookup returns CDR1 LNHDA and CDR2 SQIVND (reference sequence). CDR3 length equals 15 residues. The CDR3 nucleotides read TGTGCCAGTAGTATAGCGCTGCAAGCAACCTACGAGCAGTACTTC. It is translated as CASSIALQATYEQYF.

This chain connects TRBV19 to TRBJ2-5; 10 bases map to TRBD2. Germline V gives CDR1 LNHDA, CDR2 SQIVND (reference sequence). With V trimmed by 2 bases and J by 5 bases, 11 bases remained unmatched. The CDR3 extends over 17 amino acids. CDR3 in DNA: TGTGCCAGTAGTATATTCCTAGCGGGAGTCGGGGACGAGACCCAGTACTTC. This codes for CASSIFLAGVGDETQYF.

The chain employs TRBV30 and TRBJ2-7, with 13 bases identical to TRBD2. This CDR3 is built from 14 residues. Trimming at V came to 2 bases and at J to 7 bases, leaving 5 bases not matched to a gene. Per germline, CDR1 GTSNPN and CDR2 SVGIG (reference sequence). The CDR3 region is CAWSWTSGSVEQYF. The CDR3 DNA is TGTGCCTGGAGTTGGACTAGCGGGAGCGTGGAGCAGTACTTC.

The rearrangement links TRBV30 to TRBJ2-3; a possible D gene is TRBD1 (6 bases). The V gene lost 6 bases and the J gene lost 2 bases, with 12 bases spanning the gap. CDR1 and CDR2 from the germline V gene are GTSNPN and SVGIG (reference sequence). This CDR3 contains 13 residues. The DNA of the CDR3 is TGTGCCTGCTACAACAGGGACACAGATACGCAGTATTTT. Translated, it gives CACYNRDTDTQYF.

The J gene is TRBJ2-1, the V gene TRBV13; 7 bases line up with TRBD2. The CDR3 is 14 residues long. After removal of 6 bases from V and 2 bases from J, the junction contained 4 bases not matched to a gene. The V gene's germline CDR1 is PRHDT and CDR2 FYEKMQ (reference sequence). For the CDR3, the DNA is TGTGCCAGCAGGGGGGGGAACCCCTACAATGAGCAGTTCTTC. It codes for CASRGGNPYNEQFF.